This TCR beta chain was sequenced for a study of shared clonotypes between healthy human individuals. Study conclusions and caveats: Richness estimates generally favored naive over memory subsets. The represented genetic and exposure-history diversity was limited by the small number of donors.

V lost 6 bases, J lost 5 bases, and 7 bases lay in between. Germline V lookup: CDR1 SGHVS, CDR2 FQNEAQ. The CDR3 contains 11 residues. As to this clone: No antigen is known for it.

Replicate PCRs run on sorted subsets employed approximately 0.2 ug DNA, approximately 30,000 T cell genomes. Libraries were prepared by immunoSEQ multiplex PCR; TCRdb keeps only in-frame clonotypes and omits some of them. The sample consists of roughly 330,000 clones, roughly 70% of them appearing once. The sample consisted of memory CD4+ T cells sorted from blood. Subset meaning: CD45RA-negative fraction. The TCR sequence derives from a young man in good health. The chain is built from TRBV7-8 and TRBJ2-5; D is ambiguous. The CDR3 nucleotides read TGTGCCAGCAGTATGGGGGAGACCCAGTACTTC. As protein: CASSMGETQYF.